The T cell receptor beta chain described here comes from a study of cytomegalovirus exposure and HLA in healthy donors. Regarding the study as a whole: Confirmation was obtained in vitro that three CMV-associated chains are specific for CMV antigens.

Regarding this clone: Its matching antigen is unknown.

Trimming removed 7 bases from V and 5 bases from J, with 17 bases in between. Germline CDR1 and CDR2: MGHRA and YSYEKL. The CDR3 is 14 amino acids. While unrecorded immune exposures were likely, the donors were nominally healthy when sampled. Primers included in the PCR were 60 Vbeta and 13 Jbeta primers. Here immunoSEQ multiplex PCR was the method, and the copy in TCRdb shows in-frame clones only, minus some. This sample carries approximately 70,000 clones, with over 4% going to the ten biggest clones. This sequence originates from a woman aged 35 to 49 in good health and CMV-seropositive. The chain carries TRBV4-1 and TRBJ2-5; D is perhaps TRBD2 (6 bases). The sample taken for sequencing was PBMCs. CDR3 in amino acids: CASTGRETSETQYF. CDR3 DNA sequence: TGCGCCAGCACGGGCCGGGAGACCTCCGAGACCCAGTACTTC.